This T cell receptor (beta chain) was documented in a study of blood T cell repertoires in COVID-19. As for the study in general: Samples representing acute and convalescent COVID-19 were sourced from the United States, Italy and Spain.

The recovered donors of Cohort 3 showed two negative PCRs, clearance, or symptom resolution. The CDR3 is 12 amino acids. Germline V gene data show CDR1 as SEHNR and CDR2 as FQNEAQ (reference sequence). V shed 5 bases and J shed 6 bases, with 11 bases lying between them. The authors' processing: Quantification of nucleated cells was approximated via reference gene primer amplification. Clones were read by immunoSEQ multiplex PCR, and TCRdb kept only the in-frame ones, dropping some. V, J and clone size are taken as reported in that table, and D and trimming were inferred from the DNA itself. The sample holds hundreds of thousands of clones; around 87% are singletons and the top ten take less than 1.2%.

The sequenced sample consisted of PBMCs or T cells enriched from blood (not recorded which). The TCR sequence derives from a man younger than 30 who had recovered from COVID-19. The chain links TRBV7-9 to TRBJ2-7, with D tentatively TRBD1 (5 bases). The DNA for the CDR3 is TGTGCCAGCAGCCCAGACAGACGCGAGCAGTACTTC. It yields the protein CASSPDRREQYF.